The text below deals with one T cell receptor (beta chain). Its antigen is unknown. No base quality information exists; no much larger clone differs at one position. The T-cell fraction in tumor and uninvolved lung tissue was obtained from TCR sequencing using the immunoSEQ assay. The authors' analysis ran thus. For survival analysis, patients were divided into high (upper tertile) and low (lower two tertiles) T-cell fraction groups, which were compared by log-rank test. A signed-rank test was used to test differences in T-cell fraction between paired tumor and uninvolved lung samples. Imported from immuneACCESS, the table was reduced by TCRdb to in-frame sequences with V and J called. These copies leave out some clones; in studies compared against another copy, an unresolved V gene accounts for under half, and the cause of the remainder is not known. The DNA was the basis for D and trimming; V, J and clone size are from that table. Present in this sample are 20,000 to 25,000 clones, around 80% of which were seen just once. The top ten hold around 3.5% of the sample.

This sample is part of a study of tumor-infiltrating lymphocytes in localized non-small cell lung cancer (dated by TCRdb to about 2021). Regarding the research as a whole: Several histologies were represented in the cohort, which also included both smokers and never-smokers as well as patients whose samples were collected after neoadjuvant chemotherapy. Each patient contributed resected tumor tissue and uninvolved lung tissue from the same patient, described as non-adjacent to the tumor. The paired tumor versus uninvolved lung comparison of immunoSEQ T-cell fraction included 45 to 65 patients. The overall ICON cohort comprised over 120 surgical patients with localized non-small cell lung cancer whose tumors were resected. Flow cytometry, multiplex immunofluorescence, RNA-seq, exome sequencing and proteomics were applied to the same patients as TCR sequencing, which was one of several integrated assays. What the work shows at the level of the full study, not this receptor alone: Assay coverage differed among patients according to how much tissue was available, so only a subset of the cohort had TCR sequencing. Different pieces of the same tissue were used for different assays, so technical variation could not be separated from intratumor heterogeneity. The TCR-derived T-cell fraction showed no difference between the flow cytometry-defined immunotypes IM1 (good prognosis) and IM2 (poor prognosis). Recurrence-free survival showed no association with tumor T-cell fraction measured by TCR sequencing (p = 0.61). Consistent with immunofluorescence CD3 counts, TCRbeta sequencing supported greater T cell infiltration in tumors than in uninvolved lung tissue.

Enrollment in ICON was initiated in April 2016, and the last patient was enrolled in the second half of 2018. In a subcohort of 80 or so patients, fresh tumor and matched uninvolved tissue were collected for in-depth immune analyses, with TCR sequencing among those analyses. DNA isolated from bulk tissue, without cell sorting, was used for TCR sequencing. V sheds 5 bases and J sheds 6 bases, leaving 17 bases between their ends. CDR1 and CDR2 are read off the germline V gene as MDHEN and SYDVKM. The CDR3 contains 15 residues, cysteine and phenylalanine counted. CDR3 DNA only is kept here, 45 bases in frame from base 1.

Sequences were obtained from lung tumor tissue. The rearrangement combines TRBV28 with TRBJ1-5; the D gene is perhaps TRBD1, from 6 matching bases. The sequence was collected from a human donor with non-small cell lung cancer. The CDR3 region has the sequence CASSTDRRGSQPQHF. The sequence in DNA is TGTGCCAGCAGTACCGACAGGAGGGGAAGTCAGCCCCAGCATTTT.